This entry features one T cell receptor beta chain sequence. One end of the junction is discordant with germline, which a read error may explain. Authors' processing steps: Quantification of nucleated cells was approximated via reference gene primer amplification. This table comes from immunoSEQ multiplex PCR, and its TCRdb copy is limited to in-frame clones, with some not included. V, J and clone size derive from that table, while D and trimming were established from the DNA sequence. Here the sample spans about 120,000 clones, around 89% being singletons. The data belong to a study of blood T cell repertoires in COVID-19. Across the study: COVID-19 samples collected from the United States, Italy and Spain covered acute and convalescent phases. PBMCs, B-cell-depleted T cells, or T cells provided the cDNA or gDNA that made up the material.

Per germline, CDR1 SSHAT and CDR2 FNYEAQ (reference sequence). The CDR3 has 15 amino acids. The sequence was collected from a human donor in a cohort sampled during active COVID-19. The gene calls are TRBV7-7 and TRBJ2-7, with D possibly matching TRBD2 (6 bases). Material: peripheral blood. Written as DNA, the CDR3 is TGTGCTAGCAGCCCCCTGGCGGGACCAAACTACGAGCAGTACTTC. Its protein product is CASSPLAGPNYEQYF.